This entry concerns a single T cell receptor beta chain. The sample originates from a study of control samples from healthy donors and cancer patients. This CDR3 region has 15 residues. V shed 5 bases and J shed 6 bases, with 19 bases lying between them. Germline V gene sequence: CDR1 LNHDA, CDR2 SQIVND (reference sequence). Only in-frame clones appear in the TCRdb table, and some are missing; sequencing was by immunoSEQ multiplex PCR. The sample records 150,000 to 200,000 clones, 94% being singletons. This sequence originates from a woman under 30 in good health. Sequencing was carried out using blood. The J gene is TRBJ1-2, the V gene TRBV19; D remains unclear. The DNA for the CDR3 is TGTGCCAGTAGTCGCCCCGGTGAAGGGCCCAATGGCTACACCTTC. It codes for CASSRPGEGPNGYTF. Based on the CDR3 plus reference TRBV19 and TRBJ1-2, the full variable domain is DGGITQSPKYLFRKEGQNVTLSCEQNLNHDAMYWYRQDPGQGLRLIYYSQIVNDFQKGDIAEGYSVSREKKESFPLTVTSAQKNPTAFYLCASSRPGEGPNGYTFGSGTRLTVV.